This is a list of T cell receptor beta chains from one sample in a study of blood T cell repertoires in COVID-19. Sequenced by immunoSEQ multiplex PCR; TCRdb stores in-frame clones only, minus some. The sample lists 84,000 or so clones, under 85% occurring once. Sequences were obtained from peripheral blood. The receptors shown here come from an elderly woman with acute or convalescent COVID-19. Both conserved end residues are part of each CDR3. The D gene is left open where the match is weak. Rows give clone size only sometimes, using once, few, many, or a class for an expanded clone.

TRBV27	NA	TRBD1	TRBJ1-5	TGTGCCAGCAGTGTACGACAGGGGTCGGGCAATCAGCCCCAGCATTTT	CASSVRQGSGNQPQHF
TRBV18	NA	TRBD1	TRBJ1-1	TGTGCCAGCTCACCGGGGACAGGGGGGGACACTGAAGCTTTCTTT	CASSPGTGGDTEAFF
TRBV6-5	NA	NA	TRBJ2-1	TGTGCCAGCAGTTACTCGCGGCGCGCCTCCTACAATGAGCAGTTCTTC	CASSYSRRASYNEQFF
TRBV11-2	few	TRBD1	TRBJ1-1	TGTGCCAGCAGCTGGACAGGGGGCGGATATGAAGCTTTCTTT	CASSWTGGGYEAFF
TRBV19	NA	NA	TRBJ2-5	TGTGCCAGTAGTGGGGGGGAGACCCAGTACTTC	CASSGGETQYF
TRBV7-9	NA	NA	TRBJ2-7	TGTGCCAGCAGCTTATCGGGTCCCCCAGGGTCCGAGCAGTACTTC	CASSLSGPPGSEQYF
TRBV9	NA	NA	TRBJ2-1	TGTGCCAGCAGCGTAGACATGGGGAGTGAGCAGTTCTTC	CASSVDMGSEQFF
TRBV30	NA	NA	TRBJ2-5	TGTGCCTGGAGTACAGGGACCGCCCCGTTTGGGGAGACCCAGTACTTC	CAWSTGTAPFGETQYF
TRBV7-2	once	TRBD2	TRBJ2-2	TGTGCCAGCAGCACCGGGACTAGGGGCGGGGAGCTGTTTTTT	CASSTGTRGGELFF
TRBV11-3	NA	NA	TRBJ1-6	TGTGCCAGCAGCTTAGATCGTAATTCACCCCTCCACTTT	CASSLDRNSPLHF
TRBV7-2	NA	TRBD2	TRBJ2-7	TGTGCCAGCAGGGGGGGCAGCGGGAGGTCCCACGAGCAGTACTTC	CASRGGSGRSHEQYF
TRBV2	NA	NA	TRBJ2-1	TGTGCCAGCAGTGAAGTGGCAGGGACAACGAATGAGCAGTTCTTC	CASSEVAGTTNEQFF
TRBV19	NA	NA	TRBJ2-1	TGTGCCAGTAGTCCCCGCGCAGCCCCAGGAGGGTACGGGAGAATTGAGCAGTTCTTC	CASSPRAAPGGYGRIEQFF
TRBV12-5	NA	NA	TRBJ1-6	TGTGCTAGTGGTTTGGTAATAGGAGATAATTCACCCCTCCACTTT	CASGLVIGDNSPLHF
TRBV29-1	few	NA	TRBJ2-2	TGCAGCGCCTGTGGAGGGCATGGTAACGGGGAGCTGTTTTTT	CSACGGHGNGELFF
TRBV5-1	NA	NA	TRBJ2-7	TGCGCCAGCAGCTTGAGGGCGGGGATTTCCTACGAGCAGTACTTC	CASSLRAGISYEQYF
TRBV5-4	NA	TRBD2	TRBJ2-3	TGTGCCAGCAGCTCGGGACTAGCGGGAGATGGAGCAGATACGCAGTATTTT	CASSSGLAGDGADTQYF
TRBV18	few	NA	TRBJ2-7	TGTGCCAGCTCACCTCCGGGGAGTTACGAGCAGTACTTC	CASSPPGSYEQYF
TRBV7-2	few	NA	TRBJ1-5	TGTGCCAGCAGCTTGGCGGGGGCGGAGACCCAGCATTTT	CASSLAGAETQHF
TRBV20-1	NA	NA	TRBJ1-4	TGCAGTGCCTCCTTAGTGGAAAAACTGTTTTTT	CSASLVEKLFF
TRBV10-3	NA	TRBD2	TRBJ2-3	TGTGCCATCAGTGTACTAGCGGAGGGGAGGGATACGCAGTATTTT	CAISVLAEGRDTQYF
TRBV4-2	NA	TRBD2	TRBJ2-4	TGTGCCAGCAGCCAAGTGGGGGGGGGAAACATTCAGTACTTC	CASSQVGGGNIQYF
TRBV14	NA	NA	TRBJ1-6	TGTGCCAGCAGCCAATCAGGAAATTCACCCCTCCACTTT	CASSQSGNSPLHF
TRBV19	once	TRBD2	TRBJ2-1	TGTGCCAGTAGTACCTCCGGGACTAGCGGGGGCAATGAGCAGTTCTTC	CASSTSGTSGGNEQFF
TRBV3-1/TRBV3-2	NA	NA	TRBJ2-7	TGTGCCAGCAGCCAAGCCGGCTACGAGCAGTACTTC	CASSQAGYEQYF
TRBV10-3	NA	NA	TRBJ1-2	TGTGCCATCAGTGAGTCGGAAGGGGTTAGGGGCTACACCTTC	CAISESEGVRGYTF
TRBV10-3	NA	NA	TRBJ1-2	TGTGCCATCAGTGAGCCTGGGGGCAGGGTCTATGGCTACACCTTC	CAISEPGGRVYGYTF
TRBV21-1	few	NA	TRBJ2-2	TGTGCCAGCAGCAAAGGACAGGGGCTTGACACCGGGGAGCTGTTTTTT	CASSKGQGLDTGELFF
TRBV28	NA	TRBD2	TRBJ2-3	TGTGCCAGCAGTCCCGGGAGGTTCGCAGATACGCAGTATTTT	CASSPGRFADTQYF
TRBV7-2	NA	TRBD2	TRBJ2-5	TGTGCCAGCAGCATACTAGCGGAAGAGACCCAGTACTTC	CASSILAEETQYF
TRBV25-1	NA	NA	TRBJ2-7	TGTGCCAGCAGTGATGGGGGGAGCTCCTACGAGCAGTACTTC	CASSDGGSSYEQYF
TRBV11-2	once	NA	TRBJ1-1	TGTGCCAGCAGCTTACAGCTGGACAGTGAAGCTTTCTTT	CASSLQLDSEAFF
TRBV7-9	NA	NA	TRBJ2-1	TGTGCCAGCTGGGGGGTAGCGGCAAGCTCCTACAATGAGCAGTTCTTC	CASWGVAASSYNEQFF
TRBV7-2	NA	NA	TRBJ2-6	TGTGCCAGCAGTTTACAGGTTCACTCTGGGGCCAACGTCCTGACTTTC	CASSLQVHSGANVLTF
TRBV18	NA	TRBD2	TRBJ2-3	TGTGCCAGCTCATCCGGACTAGCGGGATTAGATACGCAGTATTTT	CASSSGLAGLDTQYF
TRBV7-6	NA	TRBD1	TRBJ2-7	TGTGCCAGCAGCTGGACAGGGACAGGGGAGCAGTACTTC	CASSWTGTGEQYF
TRBV7-2	NA	TRBD2	TRBJ2-2	TGTGCCAGCAGCCCGGGGGGGGCCCACGGGGAGCTGTTTTTT	CASSPGGAHGELFF
TRBV27	NA	TRBD2	TRBJ2-7	TGTGCCAGCAGTTTACGGGCTAGCGGGCCCTCCTACGAGCAGTACTTC	CASSLRASGPSYEQYF
TRBV20-1	few	NA	TRBJ1-2	TGCAGTGCTAGGGGGCAGTTCGGCTACACCTTC	CSARGQFGYTF
TRBV18	NA	TRBD2	TRBJ2-4	TGTGCCAGCTCACGGACTAGCGGGATCAAAAACATTCAGTACTTC	CASSRTSGIKNIQYF
TRBV7-3	NA	NA	TRBJ2-5	TGTGCCAGCAGCTTGGGCTCCCCAGGGGAGACCCAGTACTTC	CASSLGSPGETQYF
TRBV6-6	NA	TRBD2	TRBJ2-7	TGTGCCAGCAGCCCCGGGACTAGCGGGAACGACGAGCAGTACTTC	CASSPGTSGNDEQYF
TRBV2	NA	NA	TRBJ2-5	TGTGCCAGCAGTGAGGCCGTTCAAGAGACCCAGTACTTC	CASSEAVQETQYF
TRBV5-4	NA	TRBD1	TRBJ2-7	TGTGCCAGCAGCCGGGACAGAAACTACGAGCAGTACTTC	CASSRDRNYEQYF
TRBV5-1	NA	TRBD1	TRBJ1-2	TGCGCCAGCAGCCGAGGACAGGCGAGAACTAACTATGGCTACACCTTC	CASSRGQARTNYGYTF
TRBV28	NA	TRBD1	TRBJ1-4	TGTGCCAGCAGTCCCCCCGGACAGGGGGGAAATGAAAAACTGTTTTTT	CASSPPGQGGNEKLFF
TRBV5-3	NA	NA	TRBJ2-2	TGTGCCAGAAGCTTCTGCGGGCGGAGGGCCGGGGAGCTGTTTTTT	CARSFCGRRAGELFF
TRBV29-1	NA	TRBD1	TRBJ2-1	TGCAGCCTTCTAAATTACCCCGGACAGGGCCTGAACAATGAGCAGTTCTTC	CSLLNYPGQGLNNEQFF
TRBV5-1	once	TRBD2	TRBJ2-2	TGCGCCAGCACCCTTAGCGGGATTAACACCGGGGAGCTGTTTTTT	CASTLSGINTGELFF
TRBV2	NA	NA	TRBJ1-2	TGTGCCAGCAGTGATAACAGGGCGAGTGGCTACACCTTC	CASSDNRASGYTF
TRBV5-1	NA	TRBD2	TRBJ2-5	TGCGCCAGCAGCTCGACTAGCGGGTCGGTCGGTGTCCAAGAGACCCAGTACTTC	CASSSTSGSVGVQETQYF
TRBV3-1/TRBV3-2	NA	NA	TRBJ1-1	TGTGCCAGCAGCCAGGCCTTTCCTCCCCAACGAAACAGGGTCAAAGGTACTGAAGCTTTCTTT	CASSQAFPPQRNRVKGTEAFF
TRBV5-4	NA	TRBD1	TRBJ1-1	TGTGCCAGCAGACTTGACAGGGGGGACACTGAAGCTTTCTTT	CASRLDRGDTEAFF
TRBV6-6	few	NA	TRBJ1-1	TGTGCCAGCACCCCAAACAGGGATAGGAACACTGAAGCTTTCTTT	CASTPNRDRNTEAFF
TRBV4-1	many	NA	TRBJ1-4	TGCGCCAGCAGCCAAGGAGGAACAGGGCCCCATGAAAAACTGTTTTTT	CASSQGGTGPHEKLFF
TRBV5-1	NA	TRBD1	TRBJ2-3	TGCGCCAGCAGCTCCGGACAGGGCACAGATACGCAGTATTTT	CASSSGQGTDTQYF
TRBV10-2	few	NA	TRBJ1-1	TGCGCCACTCATCCGGGACTGTCAACGGCTGAAGCTTTCTTT	CATHPGLSTAEAFF
TRBV9	NA	TRBD1	TRBJ1-5	TGTGCCAGCAGCGTAGCAGGCCCAGCAGGGGGCGCGGATCAGCCCCAGCATTTT	CASSVAGPAGGADQPQHF
TRBV19	NA	NA	TRBJ2-2	TGTGCCAGTAGTATCAGGGGTACCGGGGAGCTGTTTTTT	CASSIRGTGELFF